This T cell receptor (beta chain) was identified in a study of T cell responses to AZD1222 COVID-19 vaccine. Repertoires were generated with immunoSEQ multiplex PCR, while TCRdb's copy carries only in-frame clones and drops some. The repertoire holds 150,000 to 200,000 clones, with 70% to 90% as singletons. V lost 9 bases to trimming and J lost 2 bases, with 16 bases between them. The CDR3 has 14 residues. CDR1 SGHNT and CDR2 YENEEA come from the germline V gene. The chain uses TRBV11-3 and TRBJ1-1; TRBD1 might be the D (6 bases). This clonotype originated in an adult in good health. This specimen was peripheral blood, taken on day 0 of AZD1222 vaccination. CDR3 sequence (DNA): TGTGCCAGTGCAACAGGGATCGGCAACACTGAAGCTTTCTTT. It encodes CASATGIGNTEAFF.